This T cell receptor beta chain was captured in a study of cytomegalovirus exposure and HLA in healthy donors. Turning to the study itself: Of all 400 or so donors who were genotyped, roughly 81% belonged to the Caucasian-associated ancestry cluster.

This clone was observed once. The antigen is not known. Study-level findings and limits: Among donors in an Asian-associated ancestry cluster, a later analysis reportedly found fewer N-insertions than the roughly 680-donor mean. According to the study, around 160 TCR beta chains were cytomegalovirus-associated. Roughly uniform sequencing depth across donors was assumed, possibly incorrectly.

Vbeta (60) and Jbeta (13) primers were used in the PCR. Method: immunoSEQ multiplex PCR; TCRdb's copy keeps in-frame clones and lacks some. The table has 55,000 or so clones, about 80% seen once. The CDR3 sequence is 14 residues long. V lost 4 bases to trimming and J lost 5 bases, with 16 bases between them. In germline, CDR1 is SGDLS, CDR2 YYNGEE. The sequence was obtained from a man in his fifties or sixties in good health and CMV-seronegative. Sequences were obtained from PBMCs. The rearrangement links TRBV9 to TRBJ2-7; TRBD1 is a possible D gene (6 bases). The CDR3 nucleotides read TGTGCCAGCAGCTTAACACAGGGTAGCCACGAGCAGTACTTC. Translation: CASSLTQGSHEQYF.